This TCR beta chain was sequenced during a study of blood T cell repertoires in COVID-19 (dated by TCRdb to about 2020). Regarding the study in general: The collaborator samples originated in the United States, Italy and Spain and spanned the acute and convalescent phases of COVID-19. The prospective study material was composed of cDNA or gDNA derived from T cells, B-cell-depleted T cells, or PBMCs. Subjects who had been exposed to COVID-19, were actively infected with it, or had recovered from it provided the deeply sampled blood TCRbeta repertoires that made up the dataset. The repertoires were released in a freely available public database intended as a resource for research on the immune response to SARS-CoV-2. The samples were drawn from the first 160 participants of the ongoing ImmuneRACE study and from roughly 1,300 subjects provided by 6 global collaborators. Sample metadata almost always included a de-identified subject ID, COVID-19 status, age in years and sex. HLA class I and class II types, where available, came from metadata supplied by the sample provider rather than from assay-based typing. Overall study outcomes, separate from this receptor: The amount of clinical and demographic metadata varied by source and participant and was provided uncurated.

Of note for this clone: There is no known antigen for this receptor. No quality values exist for individual bases; no much larger clone is one base distant.

TCRbeta CDR3 regions were amplified from genomic DNA by means of the immunoSEQ Assay, a bias-controlled multiplex PCR. The study's own analysis went as follows. Nucleated cell counts per sample were estimated from amplification of reference gene primers within the assay. To quantify the absolute abundance of each unique TCRbeta CDR3 rearrangement, sequence reads were collapsed and filtered. Productive Simpson clonality was computed per sample as the square root of Simpson's diversity index over productive rearrangements. TCRdb stores this immuneACCESS table with in-frame sequences only. Part of the clones is absent; in the studies checked, under half of the shortfall reflects unresolved V genes, and no reason is known for the rest. V, J and clone size derive from that table, while D and trimming were established from the DNA sequence. For this sample the table gives about 190,000 clones, of which 83% were detected only once. The ten largest clonotypes hold around 6.1% of the sample.

V is reduced by 5 bases and J by 6 bases, leaving a spacing of 16 bases between them. The cysteine opens and the phenylalanine closes a CDR3 of 14 amino acids. Only CDR3 DNA remains: 42 bases, in frame from the first base. The germline V gene (reference sequence) provides CDR1 SGHNT and CDR2 YYREEE. Collaborating institutions collected whole blood in K2EDTA tubes following their own protocols. Collaborator samples were shipped for TCRbeta analysis as frozen whole blood, isolated PBMCs, or DNA extracted from either sample type. The material sequenced was peripheral blood. The rearranged segments are TRBV5-4 and TRBJ2-3; a tentative D match to TRBD2 spans 6 bases. This TCR derives from a woman between 40 and 50 years old with acute or convalescent COVID-19. The DNA sequence is TGTGCCAGCAGGGACGGGGGTGCTCTGGATACGCAGTATTTT. This is translated as CASRDGGALDTQYF.